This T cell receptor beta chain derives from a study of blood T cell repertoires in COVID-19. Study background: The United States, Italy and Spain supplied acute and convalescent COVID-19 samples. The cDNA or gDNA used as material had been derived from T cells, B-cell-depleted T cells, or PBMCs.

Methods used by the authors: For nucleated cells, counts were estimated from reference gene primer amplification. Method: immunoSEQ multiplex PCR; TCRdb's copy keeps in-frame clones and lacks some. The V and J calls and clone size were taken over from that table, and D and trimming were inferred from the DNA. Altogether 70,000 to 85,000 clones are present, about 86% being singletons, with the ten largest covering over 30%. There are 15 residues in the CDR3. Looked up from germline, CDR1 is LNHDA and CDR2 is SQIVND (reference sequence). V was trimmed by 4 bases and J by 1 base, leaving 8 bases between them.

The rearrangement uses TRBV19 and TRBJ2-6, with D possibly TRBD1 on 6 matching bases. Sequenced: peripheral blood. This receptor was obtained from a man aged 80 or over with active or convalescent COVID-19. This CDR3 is CASSTQGSGANVLTF. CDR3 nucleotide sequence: TGTGCCAGTAGTACACAGGGTTCTGGGGCCAACGTCCTGACTTTC. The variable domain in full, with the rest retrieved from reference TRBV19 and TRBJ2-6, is DGGITQSPKYLFRKEGQNVTLSCEQNLNHDAMYWYRQDPGQGLRLIYYSQIVNDFQKGDIAEGYSVSREKKESFPLTVTSAQKNPTAFYLCASSTQGSGANVLTFGAGSRLTVL.